Sequencing of this T cell receptor beta chain was carried out in a study of OX40 agonist ivuxolimab in advanced cancers. Turning to the study itself: The dose of intravenous ivuxolimab that patients received every 2 weeks ranged from 0.01 to 10 mg/kg. Subjects had a mean age of roughly 57 years, with a range of roughly 23 to 80; less than 90% were male.

Produced via immunoSEQ multiplex PCR; TCRdb's table is partial and in-frame only. Among around 97,000 clones, 84% were seen once, and the ten largest hold around 5.5%. This clone came up a few times. The germline V and J ends were trimmed by 4 bases and 2 bases, with 5 bases remaining between them. CDR3 length: 13 amino acids. Germline CDR1 reads SNHLY; CDR2 reads FYNNEI. Here the sequenced sample was CD4+ or CD8+ T cells sorted from blood, taken in a trial of the OX40 agonist ivuxolimab. The V gene is TRBV2, the J gene TRBJ2-2; D gene ambiguous. The source of this sequence is an adult with an advanced solid tumor such as melanoma, head and neck, liver or kidney cancer. CDR3 sequence: CASSAINTGELFF. CDR3 coding DNA: TGTGCCAGCAGTGCGATCAACACCGGGGAGCTGTTTTTT. The whole variable domain, filled in from reference TRBV2 and TRBJ2-2, reads EPEVTQTPSHQVTQMGQEVILRCVPISNHLYFYWYRQILGQKVEFLVSFYNNEISEKSEIFDDQFSVERPDGSNFTLKIRSTKLEDSAMYFCASSAINTGELFFGEGSRLTVL.